These 21 T cell receptor beta chains originate from one sample sequenced in a study of shared clonotypes between healthy human individuals. The protocol was immunoSEQ multiplex PCR, while the TCRdb copy is restricted to in-frame clones and leaves out a portion. Among 1.6 million or so clones, roughly 98.5% were seen once, and the ten largest hold approximately 0.38%. Material: naive CD4+ T cells sorted from blood. The subset here: CD45RA+ positively selected. The receptors were gathered from a man aged 25-45 years in good health.

J is TRBJ1-2 and V is TRBV5-1, with 8 bases aligning to TRBD1. With V trimmed by 3 bases and J by 4 bases, 8 bases remained unmatched. Germline CDR1 reads SGHRS; CDR2 reads YFSETQ. The CDR3 totals 15 residues. CDR3 residues: CASSSTGGQGYGYTF. Here the CDR3 DNA reads TGCGCCAGCAGCTCTACAGGGGGACAAGGCTATGGCTACACCTTC.

This chain uses TRBV20-1 with TRBJ1-4; D unresolved. The V end lost 6 bases, the J end lost 4 bases, and 3 bases lay between the germline ends. Germline assignment: CDR1 DFQATT and CDR2 SNEGSKA (reference sequence). This CDR3 comprises 10 residues. The CDR3 DNA is TGCAGTGCCCATAATGAAAAACTGTTTTTT. Protein sequence: CSAHNEKLFF.

The rearrangement uses TRBV19 and TRBJ2-1; the D gene is possibly TRBD2 (6 bases). CDR1 and CDR2 from the germline V gene are LNHDA and SQIVND (reference sequence). The CDR3 loop spans 14 amino acids. The V end was cut by 5 bases, the J end by 5 bases, with 13 bases between. The CDR3 nucleotides read TGTGCCAGTAGTGTCGGGGGAGCCCACAATGAGCAGTTCTTC. Protein: CASSVGGAHNEQFF.

J is TRBJ1-1 and V is TRBV10-2, with D possibly being TRBD1 (6 bases). V was shortened by 7 bases and J by 5 bases, with 8 bases between the two germline ends. From germline, CDR1 is WSHSY and CDR2 SAAADI. The CDR3 covers 11 residues. In DNA form, the CDR3 reads TGCGCCAGCAAGGGGGAAACTGAAGCTTTCTTT. This translates into CASKGETEAFF.

The gene calls are TRBV28 and TRBJ1-3; 9 positions match TRBD1. This CDR3 spans 18 amino acids. Germline trimming cut 5 bases from V and 0 bases from J; bases unmatched to any gene: 11. Germline assignment: CDR1 MDHEN and CDR2 SYDVKM. The CDR3 nucleotides read TGTGCCAGCAGTCCGGGGACAGGGAAGAGGGCCTCTGGAAACACCATATATTTT. Its protein is CASSPGTGKRASGNTIYF.

The chain couples TRBV4-1 to TRBJ2-5; 9 nucleotides align to TRBD2. Germline CDR1 reads MGHRA; CDR2 reads YSYEKL. After removal of 2 bases from V and 5 bases from J, the junction contained 15 bases not matched to a gene. The CDR3 is made up of 18 amino acids. The CDR3 nucleotides are TGCGCCAGCAGCCAAAAGTGGGCGGGAGGGACCCTCCGGGAGACCCAGTACTTC. This codes for CASSQKWAGGTLRETQYF.

This chain connects TRBV6-5 to TRBJ2-5; 7 bases are a match to TRBD1. Trimming at V came to 6 bases and at J to 5 bases, leaving 6 bases not matched to a gene. The CDR3 is 13 amino acids. The germline V gene has CDR1 MNHEY and CDR2 SVGAGI. This chain's CDR3 is CASSRGSEETQYF. The CDR3 coding sequence is TGTGCCAGCAGCAGGGGGTCGGAGGAGACCCAGTACTTC.

The chain joins TRBV14 to TRBJ2-7; TRBD1 matches at 8 bases. V lost 1 base and J lost 4; bases outside the gene matches: 15. This CDR3 region has 18 residues. Per the germline V gene, CDR1 is SGHDN and CDR2 is FVKESK. The DNA for the CDR3 is TGTGCCAGCAGCCAAGTCCATTCCAGGGGGCTATTGGCTTACGAGCAGTACTTC. This sequence encodes CASSQVHSRGLLAYEQYF.

Comments on this clone: A read error may produce the germline difference seen at one junction end. The CDR3 region has the DNA TGTGCCAGCAGTCTGGGACTAGCGGGACTGCCCCTTCACAGATTT. This encodes CASSLGLAGLPLHRF. The chain recombines TRBV28 with TRBJ2-3; 13 bases line up with TRBD2. This CDR3 is 15 amino acids long. CDR1 is MDHEN and CDR2 is SYDVKM in the germline V gene.

A single count supports this clone. The rearrangement uses TRBV28 and TRBJ2-3; tentatively, D is TRBD1 or TRBD2 (5 bases each). CDR1 is MDHEN, CDR2 SYDVKM, per germline. CDR3 length equals 15 residues. The ends were cut back, 4 bases at V and 4 bases at J, with 15 bases in the middle. The CDR3 sequence is CASSSPGRPADTQYF. The CDR3 DNA reads TGTGCCAGCAGTTCGCCGGGACGCCCCGCAGATACGCAGTATTTT.

The chain joins TRBV5-1 to TRBJ1-4; 8 positions agree with TRBD1. Germline V CDR1 and CDR2: SGHRS, YFSETQ. CDR3 length: 16 residues. Losses at the gene ends were 4 bases for V and 0 bases for J; bases not matched to a gene: 5. CDR3 DNA: TGCGCCAGCAGCCGGGACAGGAGGGCAACTAATGAAAAACTGTTTTTT. Amino acid sequence: CASSRDRRATNEKLFF.

With respect to this clone: This sample also contains other DNA sequences that code for the same CDR3. The chain couples TRBV6-5 to TRBJ2-7, with 8 bases matching TRBD1. V lost 6 bases to trimming and J lost 0 bases; unmatched junction nucleotides: 4. In germline, CDR1 is MNHEY, CDR2 SVGAGI. This CDR3 is 14 amino acids long. The CDR3 sequence is CASSRTGFSYEQYF. DNA for the CDR3: TGTGCCAGCAGCCGGACAGGGTTCTCCTACGAGCAGTACTTC.

The V gene is TRBV7-2, the J gene TRBJ2-7, with D possibly being TRBD1 (5 bases). This CDR3 is 15 amino acids long. Germline CDR1 reads SGHTA; CDR2 reads FQGNSA. Between the trimmed V and J ends, which lost 1 base and 3 bases, there was a span of 13 bases. Here the CDR3 reads CASSLERGHVYEQYF. CDR3 DNA: TGTGCCAGCAGCTTAGAAAGGGGTCACGTCTACGAGCAGTACTTC. The whole variable domain, filled in from reference TRBV7-2 and TRBJ2-7, reads GAGVSQSPSNKVTEKGKDVELRCDPISGHTALYWYRQSLGQGLEFLIYFQGNSAPDKSGLPSDRFSAERTGGSVSTLTIQRTQQEDSAVYLCASSLERGHVYEQYFGPGTRLTVT.

The rearrangement links TRBV7-9 to TRBJ2-3, with 7 nucleotides matching TRBD1. Germline V gives CDR1 SEHNR, CDR2 FQNEAQ (reference sequence). V was pared by 1 base and J by 3 bases, with 10 bases of the junction left unmatched. The CDR3 has 17 amino acids. The CDR3 DNA is TGTGCCAGCAGCTTAGATTGGCAGGGGGTATATACAGATACGCAGTATTTT. It specifies CASSLDWQGVYTDTQYF.

The CDR3 here is CASSLAPTGGFGNTIYF. CDR3 in DNA: TGTGCCAGCAGCTTAGCCCCGACAGGGGGCTTTGGAAACACCATATATTTT. This chain joins TRBV11-2 and TRBJ1-3, with 10 nucleotides matching TRBD1. This CDR3 has 17 residues. Germline-derived CDR1 and CDR2 are SGHAT and FQNNGV. V gave up 1 base and J gave up 3 bases; unmatched junction bases: 6.

The chain carries TRBV7-3 and TRBJ2-7; 11 bases are a match to TRBD2. The CDR3 length is 13 residues. V gave up 5 bases and J gave up 11 bases; unmatched junction bases: 8. Germline V gene sequence: CDR1 SGHTA, CDR2 FQGTGA. CDR3 sequence: CASSRVAGGPEYF. The CDR3 DNA is TGTGCCAGCAGCCGTGTAGCGGGAGGGCCCGAGTACTTC.

J is TRBJ2-3 and V is TRBV18; TRBD2 is a possible D gene (5 bases). Germline V lookup: CDR1 KGHSH, CDR2 LQKENI. The CDR3 covers 15 residues. The V end was cut by 4 bases, the J end by 4 bases, with 15 bases between. DNA for the CDR3: TGTGCCAGCTCACTCCGGGAAGCGTCGTCAGATACGCAGTATTTT. Its protein is CASSLREASSDTQYF.

The J gene is TRBJ2-5, the V gene TRBV18, with 8 bases lining up with TRBD1. The CDR3 loop spans 13 amino acids. Germline CDR1 reads KGHSH; CDR2 reads LQKENI. The junction had 4 bases not matched to a gene; V was cut back by 5 bases and J by 5 bases. DNA of the CDR3: TGTGCCAGCTCAACAGGGGGGTCCGAGACCCAGTACTTC. This translates into CASSTGGSETQYF. Full variable domain (rest looked up from reference TRBV18 and TRBJ2-5): NAGVMQNPRHLVRRRGQEARLRCSPMKGHSHVYWYRQLPEEGLKFMVYLQKENIIDESGMPKERFSAEFPKEGPSILRIQQVVRGDSAAYFCASSTGGSETQYFGPGTRLLVL.

The V call is TRBV6-1, the J call TRBJ2-7, with TRBD2 as a possible D gene (6 bases). V was trimmed by 10 bases and J by 3 bases, leaving 13 bases between them. The germline gives CDR1 MNHNS, CDR2 SASEGT. The CDR3 has 12 residues. CDR3 DNA: TGTGCCACCTTGTCGGGGGTCTACGAGCAGTACTTC. As protein: CATLSGVYEQYF.

V is TRBV5-6 and J is TRBJ1-1; 8 bases match TRBD1. Trimming cost V 4 bases and J 1 base; bases outside gene matches: 12. CDR3 length: 17 amino acids. Germline V lookup: CDR1 SGHDT, CDR2 YYEEEE. DNA for the CDR3: TGTGCCAGCAGCCCCTGGGACAGGCGATTGGCGAACACTGAAGCTTTCTTT. Its translation: CASSPWDRRLANTEAFF.

The rearrangement joins TRBV18 to TRBJ2-1; D might be TRBD1 or TRBD2, each matching 5 bases. This CDR3 is built from 13 residues. Trimming stripped 3 bases from V and 10 bases from J, with 13 bases between. Germline V gene sequence: CDR1 KGHSH, CDR2 LQKENI. The CDR3 DNA follows: TGTGCCAGCTCACCCGACAGTGGGGGAGAGCAGTTCTTC. It yields the protein CASSPDSGGEQFF.